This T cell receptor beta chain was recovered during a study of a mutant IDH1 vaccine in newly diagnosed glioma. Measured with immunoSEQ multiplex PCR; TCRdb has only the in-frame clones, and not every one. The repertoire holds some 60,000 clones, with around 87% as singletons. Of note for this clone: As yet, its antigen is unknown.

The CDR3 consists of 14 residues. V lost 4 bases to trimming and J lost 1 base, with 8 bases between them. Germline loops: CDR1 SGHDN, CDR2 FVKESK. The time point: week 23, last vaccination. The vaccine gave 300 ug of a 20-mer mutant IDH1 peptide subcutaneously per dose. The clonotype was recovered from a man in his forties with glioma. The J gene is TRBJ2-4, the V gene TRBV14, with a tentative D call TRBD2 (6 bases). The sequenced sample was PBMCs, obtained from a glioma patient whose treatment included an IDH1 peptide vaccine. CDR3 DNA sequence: TGTGCCAGCAGCCTCGGAGGGGCCAAAAACATTCAGTACTTC. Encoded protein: CASSLGGAKNIQYF.